This TCR beta chain was sequenced for a study of blood T cell repertoires in COVID-19. Study-level information: Some COVID-19 samples were acute and others convalescent; all came from the United States, Italy and Spain.

This CDR3 comprises 16 residues. In germline, CDR1 is MNHEY, CDR2 SVGAGI. With 0 bases removed from V and 0 bases from J, the gap between germline ends came to 11 bases. Per the original methods: Amplification of reference gene primers was used by the study to estimate nucleated cell counts. Assay used: immunoSEQ multiplex PCR; TCRdb lists only in-frame clones, some missing. That table supplies the V and J calls and clone size; D and trimming were determined from the DNA. In the table there are some 40,000 clones, 80% of which are singletons. The sample taken for sequencing was peripheral blood. This chain links TRBV6-5 with TRBJ1-1, with D unresolved. The source of this sequence is a man between 65 and 85 years old with acute or convalescent COVID-19. The CDR3 coding sequence is TGTGCCAGCAGTTACTCCCGGGGAGCTATGAACACTGAAGCTTTCTTT. Its translation is CASSYSRGAMNTEAFF.